This T cell receptor (beta chain) was sequenced for a study of Ad26.COV2.S vaccination and SARS-CoV-2 variants (dated by TCRdb to the early 2020s). About the study as a whole: Vaccine-arm donors came from COV1001, a multicentre, randomized, double-blind, placebo-controlled phase I-IIa trial of Ad26.COV2.S in healthy adults. Ad26.COV2.S was administered intramuscularly at a dose of 5x10^10 or 1x10^11 viral particles, either as one shot or as two shots given 56 days apart. TCRbeta repertoire sequencing served as the tool for gauging how specific and how broad the SARS-CoV-2-reactive T cell receptors were following Ad26.COV2.S vaccination. A total of around 32 samples were included in the TCR-sequenced set, comprising around 19 Ad26.COV2.S vaccine recipients, 5 placebo recipients and 8 SARS-CoV-2 convalescent individuals. Trial participants were randomized into five groups of five, in which low-dose or high-dose Ad26.COV2.S was given once or twice, or placebo was given on both occasions. Investigators did not know the trial group allocation while performing experiments and assessing outcomes. Findings and caveats that apply to the study as a whole: The study was not powered to compare responses between vaccine doses or regimens. Compared with placebo recipients, Ad26.COV2.S recipients showed higher spike-specific TCR breadth (P = 0.0014). Vaccine and placebo recipients had similar non-spike TCR breadth, a finding consistent with the vaccine containing only spike. The authors noted that the TCR breadth and depth analyses may have underestimated total T cell responses. After vaccination, spike-specific CD8+ and CD4+ T cell responses were reported to show substantial breadth.

The sample's treatment or condition label, decoded: around 19 received Ad26.COV2.S at low or high dose, single or two shots; 5 received placebo; per-sample allocation not given. For vaccine and placebo recipients, the sequenced repertoires came from samples collected on day 63 after the first injection. In Cohort 1b, about two dozen adults aged 18-55 years were enrolled at a single site in Boston, USA, between 29 July and 7 August 2020. As a vaccine, Ad26.COV2.S was a replication-incompetent adenovirus type 26 vector that expressed a prefusion-stabilized SARS-CoV-2 spike protein derived from the original Wuhan strain. On this clone itself: Its antigen is not yet known. No base-level quality is on record; no much larger clone is a single base apart.

The V end gives up 1 base and the J end 6 bases, leaving 5 bases in the junction not matched to a gene. Via the germline V gene, CDR1 is SGHRS and CDR2 YFSETQ. Including the terminal cysteine and phenylalanine, the CDR3 comprises 14 residues. The CDR3 DNA has 42 bases and is translated from base 1. The immunoSEQ Assay was used to sequence TCRbeta CDR3 regions. After extraction, genomic DNA underwent amplification by bias-controlled multiplex PCR, followed by high-throughput sequencing. Under the source paper's analysis protocol: To quantify the absolute abundance of each unique TCRbeta CDR3 region, sequences were collapsed and filtered. T cell fraction was estimated by normalization of TCRbeta template counts to usable DNA, with usable DNA being measured through amplification of reference genes present in all nucleated cells. Repertoire TCRs were annotated as SARS-CoV-2-specific when V gene, CDR3 amino acid sequence and J gene were exactly matched to a known reactive TCR set. The reference SARS-CoV-2 TCR set was derived from MIRA and filtered for enrichment in COVID-19-positive ImmuneCODE repertoires, a step that removed public or cross-reactive TCRs. Drawing on the MIRA antigens, annotated TCRs were analysed further at the level of specific ORF or position within ORF. Breadth was defined as the number of annotated unique rearrangements divided by the total number of unique productive rearrangements, and depth was defined as the summed frequency of the annotated unique rearrangements. Group comparisons of TCR breadth used two-sided Wilcoxon rank-sum tests. TCRdb took over this immuneACCESS table, retaining in-frame rearrangements with V and J assigned. Such tables are incomplete; in checked studies, under half of the missing clones stem from an unresolved V gene, and the remainder is unexplained. The V and J calls and the clone size are those of that table, but D and trimming were determined from the DNA. The sample includes about 480,000 clones, with roughly 85% observed a single time. The top ten clones comprise about 13% of the sample.

Sample: peripheral blood, taken in a trial of Ad26.COV2.S vaccine versus placebo. This receptor was obtained from a person aged 18 to 59 who received the Ad26.COV2.S COVID-19 vaccine or a placebo. Here the chain combines TRBV5-1 and TRBJ1-1, with 8 bases in between that match TRBD1. The CDR3 protein: CASSLFQGAPEAFF. The base sequence is TGCGCCAGCAGCTTGTTTCAGGGGGCTCCTGAAGCTTTCTTT.